This record covers a single T cell receptor (beta chain). Its specificity is unknown. This sample was taken from a study of memory CD8 T cells in hepatitis C reinfection. Study context: Between 12 and 24 weeks after reinfection detection, late samples were drawn.

Germline V gene lookup returns CDR1 SEHNR and CDR2 FQNEAQ (reference sequence). Trimming pared 5 bases from V and 0 bases from J, leaving 13 bases between. There are 15 residues in the CDR3. The assay was immunoSEQ multiplex PCR, and TCRdb's table has in-frame clones only and misses some. The repertoire includes some 44,000 clones, 89% of them detected once, and 0.65% to 0.9% sits in the top ten. Time point defined: late/post reinfection, 12 to 24 weeks after detection. No in vitro expansion preceded TCR sequencing of the sorted cells. Donors were people who inject drugs in the Montreal HEPCO cohort. Control naive CD8 T cells came from a couple of donors at all three reinfection time points. The study, taken as a whole, reports: A handful of donors were too few for definitive public clonotype conclusions.

V and J are TRBV7-9 and TRBJ2-5; TRBD2 might be the D (7 bases). Specimen: naive CD8+ T cells sorted from blood. The clonotype was recovered from a man aged 18 to 35 with hepatitis C virus infection. The CDR3 coding sequence is TGTGCCAGCAGCCCAGGGGAGGGGGACCAAGAGACCCAGTACTTC. Protein product: CASSPGEGDQETQYF.